This T cell receptor (beta chain) comes out of a study of T cell repertoires in aging, cancer and after chemotherapy. General study results and limits: No conclusions about immunological memory after chemotherapy can be drawn from the repertoire data. Healthy donors lost TCR diversity with age mainly through richness, cancer patients through richness and evenness. Age-matched healthy donors had significantly more diverse, less clonal blood TCR repertoires than untreated cancer patients.

Multiplex touch-down PCR with TRB-A/B primers amplified rearranged V-D-J TRB sequences. TCRdb independently ran MiXCR on the multiplex PCR reads; one entry per CDR3 protein. The data show 9,900 or so distinct CDR3 sequences, around 25% seen once. Worth noting for this clonotype: Its antigen is currently unknown.

TCR beta rearrangements were amplified from peripheral blood genomic DNA. Source material: blood. The TCR comes from a human donor in good health.

The CDR3 loop is CASSLAGGGTEAFF. DNA of the CDR3: TGCGCCAGCAGCTTGGCAGGGGGGGGCACTGAAGCTTTCTTT. The chain joins TRBV5-1 to TRBJ1-1; TRBD1 matches at 7 bases. In germline, CDR1 is SGHRS, CDR2 YFSETQ. The CDR3 totals 14 residues. V shed 0 bases and J 4 bases; nucleotides not matched to a gene: 3.